Included here is one TCR beta chain sequence, with context. Its antigen target is currently unknown. No base qualities exist here, and no much larger clone lies one base off it. The CDR1 and CDR2 encoded by the germline V gene are SQVTM and ANQGSEA. Trimming takes 5 bases off V and 8 bases off J; junction bases not matched to a gene: 5. The CDR3 starts with the cysteine, ends with the phenylalanine, and has 13 residues. Of all the DNA, just the CDR3 is kept, 39 bases in frame from base 1. The library came from the immunoSEQ multiplex PCR assay. For TCR sequencing, RNA was extracted from every sample and reverse transcribed into cDNA to serve as template. First-strand cDNA was synthesized with SuperScript III using a 2:1 mix of oligo-dT and random hexamers. A synthetic immune receptor repertoire was used to measure amplification bias, and any remaining bias was corrected computationally. The authors processed their data as follows. Raw reads were preprocessed for error removal, and CDR3 was defined according to IMGT conventions as running from the conserved cysteine to phenylalanine. Clonality was computed as 1 minus the Shannon entropy, with the entropy normalized by log2 of the number of productive unique TCRs. Scalp TCRbeta sequences were cross-referenced with sorted blood CD4 and CD8 repertoires so that the CD4 or CD8 identity of scalp clones could be inferred. The immuneACCESS repertoire file appears here via TCRdb, limited to in-frame rearrangements. These files lack a portion of the clones; in checked studies, under half of the deficit traces to unresolved V genes, and the cause of the others is not known. D and trimming were read from the DNA, whereas the V and J calls and clone size are those reported in that table. Recorded for this sample are about 64,000 clones; about 44% of them occurred a single time. The ten largest clones represent about 53% of the sample.

Peripheral blood and lesional scalp punch biopsies were obtained from patients with alopecia areata. PBMCs were isolated by density centrifugation and stained for CD3, CD4 and CD8, and CD4+ and CD8+ T cells were sorted on a FACSAria. The untreated alopecia areata patients were recruited through a multicenter biomarker study. In a handful of patients from the biomarker study, the blood CD8+ T cells went through an additional sort into NKG2D-low and NKG2D-high fractions. These data belong to a study of CD8+ T cells in alopecia areata (dated by TCRdb to 2016 to 2019). For the wider study: High-throughput TCRbeta sequencing was used to examine T cell clonal expansion in alopecia areata in both the C3H/HeJ mouse model and human patients. On the human side, TCRbeta sequencing was run on scalp tissue and on sorted CD4+ and CD8+ peripheral blood T cells from healthy controls and from alopecia areata patients with either patchy or totalis/universalis disease. The RNA source kit depended on sample type: the PAXgene miRNA kit for fixed scalp, the miRNeasy kit for PBMCs, and the RNeasy kit for mouse skin. Scalp clonality was compared across normal scalp (n=4), patchy alopecia areata scalp (n=8), and alopecia totalis/universalis scalp (n=8). TCRbeta CDR3 regions were amplified by immunoSEQ multiplex PCR with 35 Vbeta forward and 13 Jbeta reverse primers.

Paper-wide results and their limitations: Unlike mouse skin, where gammadelta T cells dominate, normal human skin contains resident alphabeta T cells that get sequenced too, which complicates analysis of the scalp TCR repertoire. Lesional scalp, especially in alopecia totalis/universalis, showed higher clonality and more expanded CD8+ clones than normal scalp, suggesting antigenic drive. Shared TCR sequences between patients were less evident than in mice, which may be partly attributable to HLA diversity in the patient population.

This sequence uses TRBV29-1 and TRBJ1-4; the junction holds 10 bases that match TRBD1. The origin of this receptor is a human donor with alopecia areata. Source material: NKG2D-low CD8+ T cells sorted from blood. The cell subset or site label of this sample denotes: sorted CD8+ NKG2D-low blood T cells. DNA sequence: TGCAGCGTTTGGACAGGGGGATTAGAAAAACTGTTTTTT. It codes for CSVWTGGLEKLFF.